This T cell receptor (beta chain) was observed in a study of control samples from healthy donors and cancer patients. The table came from immunoSEQ multiplex PCR; TCRdb's copy has only in-frame clones and leaves some out. Found here are 100,000 to 130,000 clones, almost 85% of them singletons; the top ten hold around 6.2%. CDR1 and CDR2 (germline): LNHDA, SQIVND (reference sequence). Deletions cut 1 base from V and 1 base from J, with 7 bases between. The CDR3 runs to 14 residues. This clone was found once. This chain connects TRBV19 to TRBJ1-1; D remains ambiguous. The sample comprised blood. This TCR was sampled from a man younger than 30 in good health. CDR3 nucleotide sequence: TGTGCCAGTAGTATAGGTACAGCGAACACTGAAGCTTTCTTT. This codes for CASSIGTANTEAFF.